This T cell receptor (beta chain) was documented in a study of cytomegalovirus exposure and HLA in healthy donors. TCRdb's copy holds only in-frame clones and misses some; the assay was immunoSEQ multiplex PCR. This table holds approximately 50,000 clones, 80% to 90% found once. With regard to this clone: As yet, its antigen is unknown.

Findings of the study overall: Reports credit the classifier with highly specific, highly sensitive diagnosis of cytomegalovirus status.

The CDR3 loop spans 21 amino acids. The V segment lost 0 bases and the J segment 0 bases; nucleotides outside the gene matches: 13. Sample: PBMCs. The receptor's source is a woman aged 30 to 39 in good health and CMV-seronegative. The chain uses TRBV23-1 and TRBJ2-7, with 14 bases aligning to TRBD2. TRBV23-1 is identified as an open reading frame with a role that is uncertain. The CDR3 loop reads CASSQSLTSSGLAGGSYEQYF. The DNA of the CDR3 is TGCGCCAGCAGTCAATCGCTGACTTCCTCCGGACTAGCGGGAGGCTCCTACGAGCAGTACTTC.